This is a list of T cell receptor beta chains from one sample in a study of blood T cells in healthy people across ages. TCRdb re-derived calls from the 5' RACE reads in MiXCR, one entry per CDR3 protein. The profile shows 780,000 or so distinct CDR3 sequences, approximately 53% of them singletons. The specimen was blood. Receptor source: a man older than 75 in good health. Both conserved end residues are trimmed from each CDR3.

j_call v_call cdr3_aa
TRBJ2-1 TRBV3-1 ASSHLADEQF
TRBJ1-6 TRBV7-6 ASSGGQGFSPLH
TRBJ2-5 TRBV20-1 SARAGTSSTTQY
TRBJ1-4 TRBV28 ASSLRTGTTNEKLF
TRBJ2-7 TRBV5-1 ASSLATGRYEQY
TRBJ2-5 TRBV9 ASSVDSLETQY
TRBJ2-7 TRBV4-1 ASSQSLAVAYEQY
TRBJ1-1 TRBV20-1 SAARTGNTEAF
TRBJ1-2 TRBV7-9 ASSLKGQGSAGYT
TRBJ1-2 TRBV2 ASKVGRDSDGYT
TRBJ2-1 TRBV28 ASNPGLAYNEQF
TRBJ1-1 TRBV3-1 ASSRYPGQVTEAF
TRBJ2-1 TRBV3-1 ASSQGSQGYNEQF
TRBJ2-1 TRBV20-1 SANRVRNTNEQF
TRBJ2-7 TRBV2 ASRNAGGTYEQY
TRBJ1-2 TRBV5-1 ASSLGQEGYGYT
TRBJ2-7 TRBV12-3/TRBV12-4 AGGKGLAGY
TRBJ2-5 TRBV20-1 SADLGGRSVQETQY
TRBJ2-3 TRBV6-1 ASKGSGRVSGDTQY
TRBJ2-1 TRBV5-1 ASSLGDRGNNEQF
TRBJ2-1 TRBV5-1 ASSLAGQRSGNEQF
TRBJ2-1 TRBV27 ASSLSIRLGGYNEQF
TRBJ2-7 TRBV20-1 SARWGMYEQY
TRBJ1-2 TRBV6-5 ASSTGAANYGYT
TRBJ2-3 TRBV29-1 SVLDREDAY
TRBJ1-5 TRBV5-8 ASSFGGGSGNQPQH
TRBJ2-1 TRBV11-2 ASSFTSGTYNEQF
TRBJ2-1 TRBV29-1 SVVQFPYNEQF
TRBJ2-3 TRBV5-1 ASRRAGLSTDTQY
TRBJ2-5 TRBV11-2 ASSFPRGVGYNEQY
TRBJ2-7 TRBV9 ASSVGATSSFYEQY
TRBJ2-3 TRBV20-1 SARVLGSTDTQY